This paragraph covers one T cell receptor beta chain sequence. Its antigen remains unidentified. RNA was isolated and reverse transcribed to cDNA, the sequencing template. Assay used: immunoSEQ multiplex PCR; TCRdb lists only in-frame clones, some missing. The table has tens of thousands of clones, roughly 46% seen once; the top ten hold roughly 20%. The length of the CDR3 is 16 residues. Trimming took off 4 bases at V and 0 bases at J, with 16 bases between the two ends. The germline V gene has CDR1 SGDLS and CDR2 YYNGEE. Treatment: oral pan-JAK inhibitor, 5-10 mg twice daily. Peripheral blood samples and lesional scalp punch biopsies were obtained from alopecia areata patients. The sample is drawn from a study of CD8+ T cells in alopecia areata. Broader study findings: Higher clonality was seen in lesional scalp than in normal scalp, especially in alopecia totalis/universalis. Unlike in mice, where it was clearer, TCR sharing across patients was less clear, possibly HLA-related.

This sample comprised CD8+ T cells sorted from blood, obtained between weeks 36 and 40, from a patient treated with tofacitinib. The genes are TRBV9 and TRBJ1-1; TRBD1 might be the D (6 bases). This clonotype was obtained from a human donor with alopecia areata. The CDR3 reads CASSPRQAAMNTEAFF. The CDR3 DNA follows: TGTGCCAGCAGCCCCCGACAGGCGGCTATGAACACTGAAGCTTTCTTT.